Listed below are T cell receptor beta chains from one sample, sequenced in a study of T cell responses to AZD1222 COVID-19 vaccine. Assay used: immunoSEQ multiplex PCR; TCRdb lists only in-frame clones, some missing. In the table there are some 95,000 clones, about 89% of which are singletons. Sequenced material: peripheral blood, taken on day 0 of AZD1222 vaccination. The origin of the receptors is an adult in good health. CDR3s include the opening cysteine and the closing phenylalanine or tryptophan. D genes are given only for firm matches. Clone size is not always given. Where it is, it says once, few, many or a class for expanded clones.

D gene,clone size,V gene,J gene,CDR3 protein,CDR3 DNA
.,.,TRBV10-2,TRBJ1-1,CASSEYPGNTEAFF,TGCGCCAGCAGTGAGTATCCAGGCAACACTGAAGCTTTCTTT
.,.,TRBV11-2,TRBJ1-2,CASSLGQFDGYTF,TGTGCCAGCAGCTTAGGACAGTTTGATGGCTACACCTTC
.,.,TRBV5-5,TRBJ2-7,CASSLTDSFYEQYF,TGTGCCAGCAGCTTAACGGACTCTTTCTACGAGCAGTACTTC
TRBD2,.,TRBV6-2/TRBV6-3,TRBJ2-5,CASSSGTSVETQYF,TGTGCCAGCAGTTCTGGGACTAGCGTAGAGACCCAGTACTTC
TRBD1,.,TRBV11-2,TRBJ1-3,CASSLIRTGAHTIYF,TGTGCCAGCAGCTTAATAAGGACAGGGGCCCACACCATATATTTT
.,.,TRBV5-8,TRBJ2-1,CAGRSYNEQFF,TGTGCCGGACGATCCTACAATGAGCAGTTCTTC
.,.,TRBV6-2/TRBV6-3,TRBJ1-5,CASSFSSNQPQHF,TGTGCCAGCAGTTTCAGTAGCAATCAGCCCCAGCATTTT
.,.,TRBV6-5,TRBJ1-1,CASPGWSNTEAFF,TGTGCCAGCCCGGGGTGGTCGAACACTGAAGCTTTCTTT
TRBD2,few,TRBV5-1,TRBJ2-3,CASSLELAGGRAAQYF,TGCGCCAGCAGCTTGGAGCTAGCGGGGGGCCGGGCTGCGCAGTATTTT
TRBD2,.,TRBV29-1,TRBJ2-1,CSVESTGGRHNEQFF,TGCAGCGTTGAGAGTACGGGGGGGCGTCACAATGAGCAGTTCTTC
.,.,TRBV5-1,TRBJ2-4,CASSLTQLTTKNIQYF,TGCGCCAGCAGCCTAACTCAACTAACGACAAAAAACATTCAGTACTTC
.,.,TRBV18,TRBJ1-1,CASSPTAGGTEAFF,TGTGCCAGCTCACCGACGGCCGGGGGCACTGAAGCTTTCTTT
.,.,TRBV5-1,TRBJ1-1,CASRQKEGNTEAFF,TGCGCCAGCAGGCAGAAGGAGGGGAACACTGAAGCTTTCTTT
TRBD1,.,TRBV6-1,TRBJ1-3,CASSEYPGQGNTIYF,TGTGCCAGCAGTGAATACCCGGGACAGGGAAACACCATATATTTT
.,.,TRBV28,TRBJ1-6,CASRRLGGGLDSPLHF,TGTGCCAGCAGGCGGTTGGGTGGGGGCCTCGATTCACCCCTCCACTTT
.,.,TRBV7-6,TRBJ2-6,CASSNSGANVLTF,TGTGCCAGCAGCAACTCTGGGGCCAACGTCCTGACTTTC
.,few,TRBV7-9,TRBJ1-1,CASSPYREEAFF,TGTGCCAGCAGCCCTTACAGAGAAGAAGCTTTCTTT
TRBD2,.,TRBV6-6,TRBJ2-7,CASTWGGEQYF,TGTGCCAGCACTTGGGGGGGTGAGCAGTACTTC
.,.,TRBV28,TRBJ1-2,CASSYNYGYTF,TGTGCCAGCAGTTATAACTATGGCTACACCTTC
TRBD1,once,TRBV2,TRBJ1-2,CASRDGTGASGYTF,TGTGCCAGCAGGGATGGGACAGGAGCTTCTGGCTACACCTTC
TRBD1,.,TRBV7-7,TRBJ2-3,CASSLGTGFTDTQYF,TGTGCCAGCAGCTTAGGGACAGGGTTCACAGATACGCAGTATTTT
TRBD1,once,TRBV3-1/TRBV3-2,TRBJ2-1,CASSQEGTGPVGEQFF,TGTGCCAGCAGCCAAGAAGGGACAGGGCCCGTAGGTGAGCAGTTCTTC
TRBD2,.,TRBV5-8,TRBJ2-3,CASSLVGLAGGRRTDTQYF,TGTGCCAGCAGCTTGGTGGGACTAGCGGGGGGGCGGCGCACAGATACGCAGTATTTT
.,.,TRBV6-1,TRBJ1-2,CASSEALGRVGGYTF,TGTGCCAGCAGTGAAGCGCTGGGCAGGGTTGGTGGCTACACCTTC
TRBD1,.,TRBV7-2,TRBJ2-4,CASSSHISGQGETKNIQYF,TGTGCCAGCAGCTCTCACATCAGTGGGCAGGGGGAAACCAAAAACATTCAGTACTTC
TRBD2,.,TRBV2,TRBJ2-7,CASSEAGGNSYEQYF,TGTGCCAGCAGTGAGGCGGGGGGGAACTCCTACGAGCAGTACTTC
.,.,TRBV5-6,TRBJ1-1,CASSGGPLGGTEAFF,TGTGCCAGCAGCGGGGGGCCCCTCGGTGGCACTGAAGCTTTCTTT
TRBD1,.,TRBV29-1,TRBJ1-2,CSVVGQGAYYTF,TGCAGCGTTGTGGGACAGGGGGCCTACTACACCTTC
TRBD2,once,TRBV9,TRBJ2-1,CASSPRWTSYNEQFF,TGTGCCAGCAGCCCGCGATGGACTAGCTACAATGAGCAGTTCTTC
.,.,TRBV3-1/TRBV3-2,TRBJ1-1,CASAASTEAFF,TGTGCCAGCGCGGCGAGCACTGAAGCTTTCTTT
.,.,TRBV11-2,TRBJ2-7,CASRPRGGYEQYF,TGTGCCAGCAGGCCCAGGGGAGGGTACGAGCAGTACTTC
TRBD2,.,TRBV18,TRBJ2-3,CASSPGAGGATDTQYF,TGTGCCAGCTCCCCTGGAGCGGGGGGGGCCACAGATACGCAGTATTTT
.,.,TRBV15,TRBJ1-1,CATSREGSGPEAFF,TGTGCCACCAGCAGAGAAGGCTCCGGACCGGAAGCTTTCTTT
.,.,TRBV7-2,TRBJ1-6,CASSPSGRIPNSPLHF,TGTGCCAGCAGCCCGAGTGGCAGGATCCCAAATTCACCCCTCCACTTT
.,.,TRBV6-5,TRBJ2-1,CASTFEFHNEQFF,TGTGCCAGCACCTTCGAGTTCCACAATGAGCAGTTCTTC
.,.,TRBV11-3,TRBJ1-1,CASSLDGVNTEAFF,TGTGCCAGCAGCTTAGATGGGGTGAACACTGAAGCTTTCTTT
.,.,TRBV30,TRBJ1-5,CAWSVNNQPQHF,TGTGCCTGGAGTGTAAATAATCAGCCCCAGCATTTT
TRBD1,few,TRBV19,TRBJ2-5,CASSIGGTGVETQYF,TGTGCCAGTAGTATAGGGGGGACAGGGGTGGAGACCCAGTACTTC
.,.,TRBV10-2,TRBJ2-7,CASSESGQPYEQYF,TGCGCCAGCAGTGAGTCAGGGCAGCCCTACGAGCAGTACTTC
.,.,TRBV7-8,TRBJ1-1,CASSSRDTLTEAFF,TGTGCCAGCAGCTCGAGGGACACACTCACTGAAGCTTTCTTT
.,.,TRBV3-1/TRBV3-2,TRBJ1-5,CASSQDGQRNQPQHF,TGTGCCAGCAGCCAAGATGGGCAGAGAAATCAGCCCCAGCATTTT
TRBD1,.,TRBV27,TRBJ2-2,CASSLLAGGTTGELFF,TGTGCCAGCAGTTTATTGGCAGGGGGAACCACCGGGGAGCTGTTTTTT
TRBD1,.,TRBV3-1/TRBV3-2,TRBJ1-4,CASSPGTGCKDEKLFF,TGTGCCAGCAGCCCCGGGACAGGTTGTAAGGATGAAAAACTGTTTTTT
.,.,TRBV9,TRBJ1-5,CASSSGWGNQPQHF,TGTGCCAGCAGCTCAGGGTGGGGCAATCAGCCCCAGCATTTT